This T cell receptor (beta chain) was captured by sequencing in a study of cytomegalovirus exposure and HLA in healthy donors. Study conclusions and caveats: A cluster of highly shared sequence variants was likely a sequencing artifact. Common viral pathogens were later found to be apparently linked to several of the most significant clusters.

Per germline, CDR1 LGHNA and CDR2 YNFKEQ. The CDR3 runs to 15 residues. V gave up 3 bases and J gave up 8 bases; unmatched junction bases: 5. The primer mix had 60 Vbeta and 13 Jbeta primers. Authors' processing steps: A later analysis tallied 80 million or so unique TCR beta chains, 9.5 million to 14 million of them shared. Data came from immunoSEQ multiplex PCR; TCRdb stores just in-frame clones and leaves some out. The DNA was the basis for D and trimming; V, J and clone size are from that table. The listing records around 77,000 clones. As concerns this clone: Antigen specificity is unknown.

V and J are TRBV4-2 and TRBJ2-1; 12 positions agree with TRBD2. The receptor was derived from a man aged 50-59 years in good health and CMV-seropositive. Specimen: PBMCs. CDR3 residues: CASSQASGRGDEQFF. The DNA of the CDR3 is TGTGCCAGCAGCCAGGCTAGCGGGAGGGGAGATGAGCAGTTCTTC.